The 10 T cell receptor beta chains reported below all come from one sample, sequenced in a study of memory CD8 T cells in hepatitis C reinfection. Method: immunoSEQ multiplex PCR; TCRdb's copy keeps in-frame clones and lacks some. The sample comprises over 50,000 clones, under 90% of which are singletons, and roughly 1% rests with the top ten. The time point is: pre-reinfection, 55 to 20 weeks before reinfection detection. TCR sequencing was done directly ex vivo on sorted cells, without expansion in vitro. The sequenced material came from naive CD8+ T cells sorted from blood. Receptors originate from a man in his late teens or twenties with hepatitis C virus infection.

The chain couples TRBV6-5 to TRBJ1-1; D is uncertain. Between the trimmed V and J ends, which lost 2 bases and 8 bases, there was a span of 15 bases. From germline, CDR1 is MNHEY and CDR2 SVGAGI. The CDR3 is 14 amino acids. This CDR3 is CASSYPGSGREAFF. The CDR3 bases are TGTGCCAGCAGTTACCCCGGGTCCGGTCGGGAAGCTTTCTTT.

This clone came up once. Other DNA sequences within the sample encode an identical CDR3. In DNA form, the CDR3 reads TGTGCCAGCAGTTTAGGATTGGCGGGGGGTTTATACAATGAGCAGTTCTTC. As protein: CASSLGLAGGLYNEQFF. V is TRBV27 and J is TRBJ2-1; 8 bases align to TRBD2. This CDR3 contains 17 residues. V shed 2 bases and J 4 bases; nucleotides not matched to a gene: 10. Per the germline V gene, CDR1 is MNHEY and CDR2 is SMNVEV (reference sequence).

This clone was picked up a small number of times. CDR3 in amino acids: CASRLTENTEAFF. As DNA, the CDR3 is TGTGCCAGTAGATTGACAGAGAACACTGAAGCTTTCTTT. V is TRBV19 and J is TRBJ1-1; tentatively, D is TRBD1 (5 bases). V lost 6 bases and J lost 1, with 9 bases in between. CDR3 length equals 13 residues. Germline CDR1 and CDR2: LNHDA and SQIVND (reference sequence). The complete variable domain, with remaining parts taken from reference TRBV19 and TRBJ1-1, reads DGGITQSPKYLFRKEGQNVTLSCEQNLNHDAMYWYRQDPGQGLRLIYYSQIVNDFQKGDIAEGYSVSREKKESFPLTVTSAQKNPTAFYLCASRLTENTEAFFGQGTRLTVV.

The chain has TRBV7-8 and TRBJ2-7; no reliable D call. Trimming removed 5 bases from V and 7 bases from J, with 15 bases in between. Germline V gene data show CDR1 as SGHVS and CDR2 as FQNEAQ. The CDR3 contains 13 residues. DNA of the CDR3: TGTGCCAGCAGCGCACTCCCGGTCGAAGAGCAGTACTTC. This codes for CASSALPVEEQYF.

The V call is TRBV5-1, the J call TRBJ2-5; D remains ambiguous. Trimming took off 4 bases at V and 2 bases at J, with 12 bases between the two ends. The CDR3 runs 14 residues. The germline gives CDR1 SGHRS, CDR2 YFSETQ. The CDR3 DNA follows: TGCGCCAGCAGCGCCCTTAGCCATCAAGAGACCCAGTACTTC. Protein: CASSALSHQETQYF.

The J gene is TRBJ2-7, the V gene TRBV19; 9 nucleotides agree with TRBD2. The CDR3 covers 13 residues. Germline loops: CDR1 LNHDA, CDR2 SQIVND (reference sequence). The junction had 9 bases not matched to a gene; V was cut back by 8 bases and J by 7 bases. The CDR3 loop reads CASAIGLAGEQYF. For the CDR3, the DNA is TGTGCCAGTGCAATTGGGCTAGCGGGAGAGCAGTACTTC.

This rearrangement joins TRBV29-1 to TRBJ2-7, with a weak D call TRBD1 (6 bases). From germline, CDR1 is SQVTM and CDR2 ANQGSEA. Trimming cost V 4 bases and J 3 bases, with 13 bases left between them. This CDR3 is built from 13 residues. The CDR3 loop reads CSVVETGIYEQYF. The CDR3 DNA reads as TGCAGCGTTGTTGAGACAGGCATCTACGAGCAGTACTTC.

The chain joins TRBV14 to TRBJ2-7; tentatively, D is TRBD1 (5 bases). The CDR3 runs 14 residues. Germline lookup yields CDR1 SGHDN and CDR2 FVKESK. V dropped 4 bases and J dropped 3 bases, with 13 bases sitting between them. CDR3 nucleotide sequence: TGTGCCAGCAGCCCTCAGGACATATACTACGAGCAGTACTTC. This translates into CASSPQDIYYEQYF.

The chain has TRBV11-2 and TRBJ2-7, with D tentatively TRBD1 (6 bases). V lost 5 bases and J 2 bases, leaving 10 bases between the germline ends. In germline, CDR1 is SGHAT, CDR2 FQNNGV. There are 13 residues in the CDR3. Here the CDR3 DNA reads TGTGCCAGCAGCCCCTGGACAGCCTACGAGCAGTACTTC. Amino acid sequence: CASSPWTAYEQYF.

V is TRBV19 and J is TRBJ1-5, with 7 bases fitting TRBD1. CDR1 LNHDA and CDR2 SQIVND come from the germline V gene (reference sequence). The CDR3 has 14 residues. J lost 3 bases, V lost 5 bases, and 4 bases had no gene match. CDR3 region: CASSLQGNNQPQHF. The CDR3 region has the DNA TGTGCCAGTAGTCTACAGGGGAACAATCAGCCCCAGCATTTT.